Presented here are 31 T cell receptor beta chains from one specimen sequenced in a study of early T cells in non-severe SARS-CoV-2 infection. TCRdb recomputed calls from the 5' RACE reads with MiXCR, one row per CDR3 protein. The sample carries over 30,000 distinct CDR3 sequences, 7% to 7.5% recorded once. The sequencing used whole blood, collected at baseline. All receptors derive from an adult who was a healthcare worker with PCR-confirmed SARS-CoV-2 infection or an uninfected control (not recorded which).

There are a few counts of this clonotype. Here the CDR3 reads CASRTGSMRRKAQPQHF. As DNA, the CDR3 is TGCGCCAGCAGGACAGGGTCTATGCGTCGAAAGGCTCAGCCCCAGCATTTT. The chain is built from TRBV23-1 and TRBJ1-5; TRBD1 matches 7 bases. TRBV23-1 is an open reading frame whose function is uncertain. The CDR3 consists of 17 residues. With V trimmed by 6 bases and J by 6 bases, 17 bases remained unmatched.

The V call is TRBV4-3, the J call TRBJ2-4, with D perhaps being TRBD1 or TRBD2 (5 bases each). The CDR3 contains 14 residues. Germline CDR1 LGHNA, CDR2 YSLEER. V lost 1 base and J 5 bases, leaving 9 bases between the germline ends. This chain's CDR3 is CASSQVQGENIQYF. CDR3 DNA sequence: TGCGCCAGCAGCCAAGTTCAGGGAGAAAACATTCAGTACTTC.

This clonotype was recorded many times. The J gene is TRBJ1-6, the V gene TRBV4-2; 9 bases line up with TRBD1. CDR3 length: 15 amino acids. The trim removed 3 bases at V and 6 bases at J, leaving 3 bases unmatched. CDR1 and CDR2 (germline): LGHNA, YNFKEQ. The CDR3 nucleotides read TGTGCCAGCAGCCAGGGACAGGGCTCTAATTCACCCCTCCACTTT. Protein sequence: CASSQGQGSNSPLHF.

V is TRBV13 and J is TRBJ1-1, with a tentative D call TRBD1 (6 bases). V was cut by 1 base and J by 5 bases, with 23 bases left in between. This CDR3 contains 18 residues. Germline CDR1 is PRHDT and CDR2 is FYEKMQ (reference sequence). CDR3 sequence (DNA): TGTGCCAGCAGCTTAGAGGTGACAGGCAACCCGGGAGGGACTGAAGCTTTCTTT. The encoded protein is CASSLEVTGNPGGTEAFF.

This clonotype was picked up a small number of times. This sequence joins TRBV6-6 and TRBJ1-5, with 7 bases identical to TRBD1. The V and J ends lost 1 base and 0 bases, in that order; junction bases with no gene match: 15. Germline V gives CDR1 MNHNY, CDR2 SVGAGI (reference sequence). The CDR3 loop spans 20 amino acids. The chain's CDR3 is CASSYFPTGTAVHSNQPQHF. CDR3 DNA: TGTGCCAGCAGTTACTTTCCTACCGGGACAGCCGTTCATAGCAATCAGCCCCAGCATTTT.

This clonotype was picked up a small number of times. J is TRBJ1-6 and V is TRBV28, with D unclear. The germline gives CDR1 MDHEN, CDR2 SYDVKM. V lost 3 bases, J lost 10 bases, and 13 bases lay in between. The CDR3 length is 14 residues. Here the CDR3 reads CASSLRVSRSPLHF. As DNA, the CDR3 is TGTGCCAGCAGTTTGAGAGTTTCGAGGTCACCCCTCCACTTT. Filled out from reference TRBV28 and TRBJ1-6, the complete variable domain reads DVKVTQSSRYLVKRTGEKVFLECVQDMDHENMFWYRQDPGLGLRLIYFSYDVKMKEKGDIPEGYSVSREKKERFSLILESASTNQTSMYLCASSLRVSRSPLHFGNGTRLTVT.

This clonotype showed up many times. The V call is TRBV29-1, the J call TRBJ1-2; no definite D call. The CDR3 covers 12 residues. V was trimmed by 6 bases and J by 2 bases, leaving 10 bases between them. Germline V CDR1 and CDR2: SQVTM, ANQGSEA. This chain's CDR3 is CSVVLDNYGYTF. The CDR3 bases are TGCAGCGTCGTCCTTGACAACTATGGCTACACCTTC. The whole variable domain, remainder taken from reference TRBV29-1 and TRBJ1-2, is SAVISQKPSRDICQRGTSLTIQCQVDSQVTMMFWYRQQPGQSLTLIATANQGSEATYESGFVIDKFPISRPNLTFSTLTVSNMSPEDSSIYLCSVVLDNYGYTFGSGTRLTVV.

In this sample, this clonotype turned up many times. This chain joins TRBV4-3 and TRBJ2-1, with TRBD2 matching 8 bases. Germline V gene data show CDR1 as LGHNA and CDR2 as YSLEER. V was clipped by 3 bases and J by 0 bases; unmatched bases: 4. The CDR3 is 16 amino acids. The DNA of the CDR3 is TGCGCCAGCAGCCAGACCGGGACTAGCTCCTACAATGAGCAGTTCTTC. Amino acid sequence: CASSQTGTSSYNEQFF.

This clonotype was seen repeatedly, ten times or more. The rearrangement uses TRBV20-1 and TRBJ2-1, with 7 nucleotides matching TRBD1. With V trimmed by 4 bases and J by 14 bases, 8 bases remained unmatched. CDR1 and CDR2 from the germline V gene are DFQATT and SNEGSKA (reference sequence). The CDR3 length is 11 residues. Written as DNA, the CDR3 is TGCAGTGCTAAAGGGGGCGACCCAGAGTTCTTC. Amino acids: CSAKGGDPEFF.

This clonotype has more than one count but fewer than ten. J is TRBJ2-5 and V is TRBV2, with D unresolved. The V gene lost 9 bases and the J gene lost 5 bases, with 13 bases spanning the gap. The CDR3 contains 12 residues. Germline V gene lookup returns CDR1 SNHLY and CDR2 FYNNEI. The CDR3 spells CASGKFLETQYF. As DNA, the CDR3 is TGTGCCAGTGGAAAGTTTCTGGAGACCCAGTACTTC.

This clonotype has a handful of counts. The CDR3 here is CASSPSGLAGYNEQFF. The CDR3 region has the DNA TGTGCCAGCAGTCCCTCCGGGCTAGCGGGCTACAATGAGCAGTTCTTC. This chain links TRBV28 with TRBJ2-1, with TRBD2 identical over 8 bases. Germline assignment: CDR1 MDHEN and CDR2 SYDVKM. The V and J ends lost 5 bases and 3 bases, in that order; junction bases with no gene match: 9. The CDR3 contains 16 residues.

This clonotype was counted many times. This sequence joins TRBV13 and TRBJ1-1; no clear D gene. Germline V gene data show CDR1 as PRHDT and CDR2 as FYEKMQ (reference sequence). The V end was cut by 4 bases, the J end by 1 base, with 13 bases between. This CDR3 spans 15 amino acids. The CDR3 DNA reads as TGTGCCAGCAGCTCCTTGGGAGACACGAACACTGAAGCTTTCTTT. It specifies CASSSLGDTNTEAFF. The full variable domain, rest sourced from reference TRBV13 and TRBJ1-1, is AAGVIQSPRHLIKEKRETATLKCYPIPRHDTVYWYQQGPGQDPQFLISFYEKMQSDKGSIPDRFSAQQFSDYHSELNMSSLELGDSALYFCASSSLGDTNTEAFFGQGTRLTVV.

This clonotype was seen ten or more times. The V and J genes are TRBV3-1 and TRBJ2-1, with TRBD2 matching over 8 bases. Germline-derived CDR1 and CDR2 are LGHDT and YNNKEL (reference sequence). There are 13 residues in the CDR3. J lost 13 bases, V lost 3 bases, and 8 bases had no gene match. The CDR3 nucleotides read TGTGCCAGCAGCCAGGTTGGGCGGGAGGAACAGTTCTTC. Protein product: CASSQVGREEQFF.

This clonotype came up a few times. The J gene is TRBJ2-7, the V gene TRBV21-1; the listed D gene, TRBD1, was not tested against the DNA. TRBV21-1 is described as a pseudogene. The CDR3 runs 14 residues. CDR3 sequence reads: CALDPRQGAGEQYV. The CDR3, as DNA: TGTGCCCTGGACCCCCGACAGGGGGCTGGCGAGCAGTACGTC.

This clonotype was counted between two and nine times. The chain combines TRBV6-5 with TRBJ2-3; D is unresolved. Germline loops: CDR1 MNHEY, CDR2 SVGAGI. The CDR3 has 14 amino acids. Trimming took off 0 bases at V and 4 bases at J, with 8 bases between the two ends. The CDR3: CASSYSPKADTQYF. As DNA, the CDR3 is TGTGCCAGCAGTTACTCGCCCAAGGCAGATACGCAGTATTTT.

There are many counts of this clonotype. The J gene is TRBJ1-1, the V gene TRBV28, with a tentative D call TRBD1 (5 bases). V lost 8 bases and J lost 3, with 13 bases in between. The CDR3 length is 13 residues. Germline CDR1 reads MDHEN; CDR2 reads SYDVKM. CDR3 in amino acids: CASHGGRDTEAFF. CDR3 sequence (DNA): TGTGCCAGCCACGGGGGTCGGGACACTGAAGCTTTCTTT.

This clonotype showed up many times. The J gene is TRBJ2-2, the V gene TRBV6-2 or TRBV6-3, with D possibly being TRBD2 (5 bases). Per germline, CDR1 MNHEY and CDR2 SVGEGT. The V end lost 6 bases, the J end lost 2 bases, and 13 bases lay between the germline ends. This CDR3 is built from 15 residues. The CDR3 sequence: CASSLDSPNTGELFF. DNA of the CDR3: TGTGCCAGCAGCTTGGACTCACCAAACACCGGGGAGCTGTTTTTT.

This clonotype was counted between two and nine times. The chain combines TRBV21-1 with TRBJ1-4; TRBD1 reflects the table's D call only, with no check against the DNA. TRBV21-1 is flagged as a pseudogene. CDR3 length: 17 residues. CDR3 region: CASSTGPPGKTNEKLFF. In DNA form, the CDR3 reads TGTGCCAGCAGCACCGGGCCGCCCGGCAAGACTAATGAAAAACTGTTTTTT.

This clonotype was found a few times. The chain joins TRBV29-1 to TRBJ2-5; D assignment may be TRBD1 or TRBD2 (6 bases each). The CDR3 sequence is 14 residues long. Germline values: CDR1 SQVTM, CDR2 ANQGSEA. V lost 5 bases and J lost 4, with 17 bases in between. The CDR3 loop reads CSVCATGRGETQYF. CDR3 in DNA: TGCAGCGTTTGCGCTACAGGGCGGGGAGAGACCCAGTACTTC.

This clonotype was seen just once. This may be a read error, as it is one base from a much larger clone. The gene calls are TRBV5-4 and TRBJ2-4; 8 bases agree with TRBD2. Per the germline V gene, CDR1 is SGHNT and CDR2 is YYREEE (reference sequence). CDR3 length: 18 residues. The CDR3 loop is CASSLAISGTVAKNIQNF. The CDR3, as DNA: TGTGCCAGCAGCTTGGCTATTAGCGGGACGGTAGCCAAAAACATTCAGAACTTC.

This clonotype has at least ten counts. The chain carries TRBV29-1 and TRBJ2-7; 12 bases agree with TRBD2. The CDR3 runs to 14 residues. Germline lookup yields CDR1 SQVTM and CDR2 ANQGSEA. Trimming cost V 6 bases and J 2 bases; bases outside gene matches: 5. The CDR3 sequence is CSVFTSGRPYEQYF. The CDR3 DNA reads TGCAGCGTCTTCACTAGCGGGAGGCCCTACGAGCAGTACTTC.

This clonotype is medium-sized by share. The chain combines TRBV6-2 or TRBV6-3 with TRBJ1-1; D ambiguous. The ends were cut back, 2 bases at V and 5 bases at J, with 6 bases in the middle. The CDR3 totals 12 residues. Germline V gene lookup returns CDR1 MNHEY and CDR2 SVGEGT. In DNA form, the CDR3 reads TGTGCCAGCAGTTACGAAAGGACTGAAGCTTTCTTT. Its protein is CASSYERTEAFF.

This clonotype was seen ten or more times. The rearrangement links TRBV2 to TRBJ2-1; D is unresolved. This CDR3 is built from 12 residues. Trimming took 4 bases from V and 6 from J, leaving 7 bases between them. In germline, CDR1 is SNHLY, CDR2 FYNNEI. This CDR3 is CASSATGNEQFF. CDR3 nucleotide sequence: TGTGCCAGCAGTGCGACTGGCAATGAGCAGTTCTTC.

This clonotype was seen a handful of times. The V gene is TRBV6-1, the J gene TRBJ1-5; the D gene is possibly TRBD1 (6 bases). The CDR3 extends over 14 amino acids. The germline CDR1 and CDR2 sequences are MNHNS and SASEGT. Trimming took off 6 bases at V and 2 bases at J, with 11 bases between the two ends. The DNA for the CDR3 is TGTGCCAGCAGAACAGGGTTAGGCAATCAGCCCCAGCATTTT. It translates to CASRTGLGNQPQHF.

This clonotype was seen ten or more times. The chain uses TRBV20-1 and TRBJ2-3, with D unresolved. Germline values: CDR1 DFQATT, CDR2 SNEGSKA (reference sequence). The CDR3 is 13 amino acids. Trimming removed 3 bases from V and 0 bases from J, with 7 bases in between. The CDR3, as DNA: TGCAGTGCTAGCTGGGCTAGCACAGATACGCAGTATTTT. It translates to CSASWASTDTQYF.

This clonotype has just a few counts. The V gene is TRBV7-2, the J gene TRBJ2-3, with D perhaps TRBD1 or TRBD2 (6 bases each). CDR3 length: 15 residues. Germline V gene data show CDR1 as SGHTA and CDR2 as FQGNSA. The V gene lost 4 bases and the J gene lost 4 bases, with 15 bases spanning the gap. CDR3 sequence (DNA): TGTGCCAGCAGCTATGGCCGGGGGCTGGCAGATACGCAGTATTTT. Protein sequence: CASSYGRGLADTQYF.

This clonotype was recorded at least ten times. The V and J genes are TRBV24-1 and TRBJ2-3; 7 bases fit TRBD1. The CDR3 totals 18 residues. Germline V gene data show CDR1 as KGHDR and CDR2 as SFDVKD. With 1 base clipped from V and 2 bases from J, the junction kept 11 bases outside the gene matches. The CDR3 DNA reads TGTGCCACCAGTGATTTCGGGACAGAGCCTAAAGTCACAGATACGCAGTATTTT. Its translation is CATSDFGTEPKVTDTQYF.

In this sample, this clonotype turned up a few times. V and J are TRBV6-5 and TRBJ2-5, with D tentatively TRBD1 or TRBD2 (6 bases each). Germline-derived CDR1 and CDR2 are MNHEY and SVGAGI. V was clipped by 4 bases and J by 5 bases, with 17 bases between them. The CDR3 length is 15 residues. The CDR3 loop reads CASSSQGSAGETQYF. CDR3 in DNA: TGTGCCAGCAGTTCTCAGGGGTCCGCGGGGGAGACCCAGTACTTC.

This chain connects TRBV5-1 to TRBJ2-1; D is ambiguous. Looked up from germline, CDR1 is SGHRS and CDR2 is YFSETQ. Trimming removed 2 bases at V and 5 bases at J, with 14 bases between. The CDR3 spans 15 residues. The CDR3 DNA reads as TGCGCCAGCAGCTTAATACCCGCCGGCGACAATGAGCAGTTCTTC. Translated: CASSLIPAGDNEQFF.

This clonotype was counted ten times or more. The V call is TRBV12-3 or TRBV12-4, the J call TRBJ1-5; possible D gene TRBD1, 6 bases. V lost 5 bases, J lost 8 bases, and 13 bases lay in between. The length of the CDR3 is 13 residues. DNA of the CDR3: TGTGCCAGCAGTGGACAGACCAGTAAGCCCCAGCATTTT. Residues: CASSGQTSKPQHF.

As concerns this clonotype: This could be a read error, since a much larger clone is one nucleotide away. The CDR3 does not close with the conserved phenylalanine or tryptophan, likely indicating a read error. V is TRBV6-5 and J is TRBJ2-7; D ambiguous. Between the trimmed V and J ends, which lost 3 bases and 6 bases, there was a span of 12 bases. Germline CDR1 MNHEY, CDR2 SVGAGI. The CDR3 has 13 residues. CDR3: CASSYTPFGEQYA. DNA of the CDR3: TGTGCCAGCAGTTATACCCCCTTCGGCGAGCAGTACGCC.